These T cell receptor beta chains were read from a single sample in a study of blood T cells in healthy people across ages. TCRdb re-called the 5' RACE reads with MiXCR, one entry per CDR3 protein. The table records hundreds of thousands of distinct CDR3 sequences, approximately 60% of them present only once. Sequenced: blood. All receptors derive from a man aged 40-50 years in good health. CDR3s include the opening cysteine and the closing phenylalanine or tryptophan. A D gene is named only where the DNA matches it firmly. Clone size is stated in some rows and not others, as once, few, many or a class when expanded.

D gene: NA; J gene: TRBJ2-7; V gene: TRBV12-3/TRBV12-4; clone size: NA; CDR3 DNA: TGTGCCAGCAGCCCTCCCTGGGGGTCAGGGGGGCCCTACGAGCAGTACTTC; CDR3 protein: CASSPPWGSGGPYEQYF
D gene: NA; J gene: TRBJ2-5; V gene: TRBV12-3/TRBV12-4; clone size: NA; CDR3 DNA: TGTGCCAGCAGCCCCGGCCGGCTCCGTCAAGAGACCCAGTACTTC; CDR3 protein: CASSPGRLRQETQYF
D gene: NA; J gene: TRBJ1-5; V gene: TRBV24-1; clone size: NA; CDR3 DNA: TGTGCCACCAGTGATCGACCCCCAGGCCTATACAATCAGCCCCAGCATTTT; CDR3 protein: CATSDRPPGLYNQPQHF
D gene: NA; J gene: TRBJ2-1; V gene: TRBV6-2/TRBV6-3; clone size: NA; CDR3 DNA: TGTGCCAGCAGTCGACAGGGTTTAGCGGGGAGCTCCTACAATGAGCAGTTCTTC; CDR3 protein: CASSRQGLAGSSYNEQFF
D gene: TRBD1; J gene: TRBJ2-3; V gene: TRBV5-1; clone size: NA; CDR3 DNA: TGCGCCAGCAGCTTGGGACGAACGGGACAGGGCGCAGATACGCAGTATTTT; CDR3 protein: CASSLGRTGQGADTQYF
D gene: TRBD1; J gene: TRBJ1-1; V gene: TRBV29-1; clone size: NA; CDR3 DNA: TGCAGCGTTGCCCGGGACAGGGGGATTTACACTGAAGCTTTCTTT; CDR3 protein: CSVARDRGIYTEAFF
D gene: NA; J gene: TRBJ1-1; V gene: TRBV6-6; clone size: NA; CDR3 DNA: TGTGCCAGCAGTTACAGGCCACTTACCCTGGGCACTGAAGCTTTCTTT; CDR3 protein: CASSYRPLTLGTEAFF
D gene: NA; J gene: TRBJ2-3; V gene: TRBV20-1; clone size: NA; CDR3 DNA: TGCAGTGCCGCCACGGGACTTGGCACAGGTACGCAGTATTTT; CDR3 protein: CSAATGLGTGTQYF
D gene: TRBD2; J gene: TRBJ2-1; V gene: TRBV3-1; clone size: many; CDR3 DNA: TGTGCCAGCAGCCAAGCATCTCGCGGGAGTAGGAATGAGCAGTTCTTC; CDR3 protein: CASSQASRGSRNEQFF
D gene: TRBD2; J gene: TRBJ2-7; V gene: TRBV28; clone size: NA; CDR3 DNA: TGTACCAGCAGTTTGGCGGGGGATTACTACGAGCAGTACTTC; CDR3 protein: CTSSLAGDYYEQYF
D gene: NA; J gene: TRBJ1-2; V gene: TRBV4-1; clone size: NA; CDR3 DNA: TGCGCCAGCAGCCGATCGGACTCCCAAGCCTATGGCTACACCTTC; CDR3 protein: CASSRSDSQAYGYTF
D gene: NA; J gene: TRBJ2-1; V gene: TRBV20-1; clone size: medium-sized; CDR3 DNA: TGCAGTGCTAGAGAAGCGACCGACTCTGGTGAGCAGTTCTTC; CDR3 protein: CSAREATDSGEQFF
D gene: NA; J gene: TRBJ2-3; V gene: TRBV7-3; clone size: NA; CDR3 DNA: TGTGCCAGCAGCTTACTAAGATCTGGCACAGATACGCAGTATTTT; CDR3 protein: CASSLLRSGTDTQYF
D gene: NA; J gene: TRBJ1-2; V gene: TRBV27; clone size: NA; CDR3 DNA: TGTGCCAGCAGTTTATGGGGGGATGGCGGCTATGGCTACACCTTC; CDR3 protein: CASSLWGDGGYGYTF
D gene: TRBD2; J gene: TRBJ2-5; V gene: TRBV5-1; clone size: once; CDR3 DNA: TGCGCCAGCAGCCCACCTAGCGGGGGAGAGACCCAGTACTTC; CDR3 protein: CASSPPSGGETQYF
D gene: NA; J gene: TRBJ2-7; V gene: TRBV14; clone size: NA; CDR3 DNA: TGTGCCAGCAGCCAAGCCCCCATACAGGGAGGGTACGAGCAGTACTTC; CDR3 protein: CASSQAPIQGGYEQYF
D gene: NA; J gene: TRBJ2-1; V gene: TRBV7-2; clone size: few; CDR3 DNA: TGTGCCAGCAGCTTAGCGGGTAACTCCTACAATGAGCAGTTCTTC; CDR3 protein: CASSLAGNSYNEQFF
D gene: NA; J gene: TRBJ2-1; V gene: TRBV5-1; clone size: once; CDR3 DNA: TGCGCCAACAGCACTACACAGGGCTCCTACAATGAGCAGTTCTTC; CDR3 protein: CANSTTQGSYNEQFF
D gene: NA; J gene: TRBJ2-1; V gene: TRBV29-1; clone size: NA; CDR3 DNA: TGCAGCGCTACGGGAAGCCGGGGAAGCTCCTACAATGAGCAGTTCTTC; CDR3 protein: CSATGSRGSSYNEQFF
D gene: TRBD1; J gene: TRBJ1-4; V gene: TRBV12-3/TRBV12-4; clone size: NA; CDR3 DNA: TGTGCCAGCAGAACGACAGGGAGTAATGAAAAACTGTTTTTT; CDR3 protein: CASRTTGSNEKLFF
D gene: TRBD2; J gene: TRBJ2-7; V gene: TRBV6-2/TRBV6-3; clone size: NA; CDR3 DNA: TGTGCCAGCAGTACACTAGCGGGAGGGGCCGAGCAGTACTTC; CDR3 protein: CASSTLAGGAEQYF
D gene: NA; J gene: TRBJ2-3; V gene: TRBV12-3/TRBV12-4; clone size: NA; CDR3 DNA: TGTGCCAGCAGGCGCCCGGGCGGGGGCACAGATACGCAGTATTTT; CDR3 protein: CASRRPGGGTDTQYF
D gene: TRBD1; J gene: TRBJ2-7; V gene: TRBV29-1; clone size: few; CDR3 DNA: TGCAGCGTACGGCGGGGACAGGGAGCCTGGAACTACGAGCAGTACTTC; CDR3 protein: CSVRRGQGAWNYEQYF
D gene: NA; J gene: TRBJ1-5; V gene: TRBV3-1; clone size: few; CDR3 DNA: TGTGCCAGCAGCCTACAGGGATTCGGTCAGCCCCAGCATTTT; CDR3 protein: CASSLQGFGQPQHF
D gene: NA; J gene: TRBJ2-7; V gene: TRBV6-2/TRBV6-3; clone size: NA; CDR3 DNA: TGTGCCAGCAGTTATTGGGCGGGCGAGCAGTACTTC; CDR3 protein: CASSYWAGEQYF
D gene: TRBD2; J gene: TRBJ2-5; V gene: TRBV5-4; clone size: NA; CDR3 DNA: TGTGCCAGCAGCCCGGGGGCTAGCGGGGCACAAGAGACCCAGTACTTC; CDR3 protein: CASSPGASGAQETQYF
D gene: TRBD2; J gene: TRBJ2-3; V gene: TRBV7-2; clone size: few; CDR3 DNA: TGTGCCAGCAGCTTTCGGGCGGGAGGGCCGACAGATACGCAGTATTTT; CDR3 protein: CASSFRAGGPTDTQYF
D gene: TRBD1; J gene: TRBJ2-5; V gene: TRBV27; clone size: few; CDR3 DNA: TGTGCCAGCAATCCGGGACAGGGTCGGGAGACCCAGTACTTC; CDR3 protein: CASNPGQGRETQYF
D gene: TRBD1; J gene: TRBJ1-5; V gene: TRBV12-3/TRBV12-4; clone size: few; CDR3 DNA: TGTGCCAGCAGTGGGACAGGGAACAATCAGCCCCAGCATTTT; CDR3 protein: CASSGTGNNQPQHF
D gene: NA; J gene: TRBJ2-3; V gene: TRBV5-1; clone size: few; CDR3 DNA: TGCGCCAGCCGAACAGGGATGACGGCAGATACGCAGTATTTT; CDR3 protein: CASRTGMTADTQYF
D gene: NA; J gene: TRBJ2-7; V gene: TRBV7-6; clone size: NA; CDR3 DNA: TGTGCCAGCAGCGCCGGGACTTACACCTACGAGCAGTACTTC; CDR3 protein: CASSAGTYTYEQYF
D gene: NA; J gene: TRBJ1-4; V gene: TRBV20-1; clone size: NA; CDR3 DNA: TGCAGTGCTAACAGCAGGGGTGGGGAAAAACTGTTTTTT; CDR3 protein: CSANSRGGEKLFF
D gene: TRBD2; J gene: TRBJ2-7; V gene: TRBV3-1; clone size: NA; CDR3 DNA: TGTGCCAGCAGCATCGGGACTACAGGTACCGGGGAGCAGTACTTC; CDR3 protein: CASSIGTTGTGEQYF
D gene: NA; J gene: TRBJ2-5; V gene: TRBV6-2/TRBV6-3; clone size: NA; CDR3 DNA: TGTGCCAGCAGAAGGGGAGGTGGACAAGAGACCCAGTACTTC; CDR3 protein: CASRRGGGQETQYF
D gene: NA; J gene: TRBJ2-5; V gene: TRBV4-2; clone size: few; CDR3 DNA: TGTGCCAGCAGCCAAGATCCAGGTCGGGAAGAGACCCAGTACTTC; CDR3 protein: CASSQDPGREETQYF
D gene: TRBD2; J gene: TRBJ2-5; V gene: TRBV7-2; clone size: NA; CDR3 DNA: TGTGCCAGCAGCTTAGCAGTAGCGGGCTTCAATGAGCAGTACTTC; CDR3 protein: CASSLAVAGFNEQYF
D gene: TRBD1; J gene: TRBJ2-1; V gene: TRBV4-2; clone size: NA; CDR3 DNA: TGTGCCAGCAGCCAAGATAACAGGGGGCTCTACAATGAGCGGTTCTTC; CDR3 protein: CASSQDNRGLYNERFF
D gene: NA; J gene: TRBJ2-3; V gene: TRBV9; clone size: NA; CDR3 DNA: TGTGCCAGCAGCGTAGCTCCACGCCCAGATACGCAGTATTTT; CDR3 protein: CASSVAPRPDTQYF
D gene: NA; J gene: TRBJ1-1; V gene: TRBV18; clone size: NA; CDR3 DNA: TGTGCCAGCTCACCGGGCCAGGGTACACCTGAAGCTTTCTTT; CDR3 protein: CASSPGQGTPEAFF
D gene: TRBD2; J gene: TRBJ2-2; V gene: TRBV7-6; clone size: NA; CDR3 DNA: TGTGCCAGCAGCCCCAAGGGACTAGCTACCACCGGGGAGCTGTTTTTT; CDR3 protein: CASSPKGLATTGELFF
D gene: NA; J gene: TRBJ2-6; V gene: TRBV7-2; clone size: NA; CDR3 DNA: TGTGCCAGCAGCTCCCAATCAGGGGCCAACGTCCTGACTTTC; CDR3 protein: CASSSQSGANVLTF
D gene: NA; J gene: TRBJ2-3; V gene: TRBV7-8; clone size: NA; CDR3 DNA: TGTGCCAGCAGCTTAGTGGACTTTCCCTACACAGATACGCAGTATTTT; CDR3 protein: CASSLVDFPYTDTQYF
D gene: NA; J gene: TRBJ2-5; V gene: TRBV27; clone size: NA; CDR3 DNA: TGTGCCAGCAGTTTAACCTCTCACCAAGAGACCCAGTACTTC; CDR3 protein: CASSLTSHQETQYF
D gene: NA; J gene: TRBJ2-1; V gene: TRBV7-9; clone size: NA; CDR3 DNA: TGTGCCAGCGCGAAGGAGCGGAGCTCCTACAATGAGCAGTTCTTC; CDR3 protein: CASAKERSSYNEQFF
D gene: TRBD2; J gene: TRBJ2-3; V gene: TRBV7-3; clone size: few; CDR3 DNA: TGTGCCAGCAGCTTATCCGGGGCTAGCGGGGGCTCCCCCGCAGATACGCAGTATTTT; CDR3 protein: CASSLSGASGGSPADTQYF